The table lists the clone carrying this T cell receptor beta chain with many counts. Its antigen is still unknown. These data are taken from a study of T-cell memory formation after mild COVID-19. General study points: The study found contracting CD4+ clones mainly in CM and EM and contracting CD8+ clones in EMRA. Pre-infection memory showed some responding clones, and this suggested that cross-reactive memory joined. A balance of CD4 and CD8 characterized clones contracting day 15 to 85, whereas later expanders leaned CD4+.

The CDR3 length is 15 residues. CDR1 and CDR2 (germline): LNHDA, SQIVND (reference sequence). V shed 3 bases and J shed 3 bases, with 12 bases lying between them. It was 5'RACE with constant-segment primers that produced the TCR alpha and TCR beta cDNA libraries, which carried sample barcodes and UMIs. TCRdb independently ran MiXCR on the 5' RACE reads; one entry per CDR3 protein. The sample carries about 290,000 distinct CDR3 sequences, around 15% recorded once. Sequencing was performed on PBMCs or a T cell subset sorted from them (not recorded which). This TCR was sampled from a man younger than 35 who had mild COVID-19 (a few samples of this study predate the infection). Cell type and time point are not known. The rearrangement links TRBV19 to TRBJ1-5; D is perhaps TRBD1 (5 bases). CDR3 coding DNA: TGTGCCAGTAGTATGAGTGGAGGGGACAATCAGCCCCAGCATTTT. Amino acid sequence: CASSMSGGDNQPQHF. The variable domain in full, with the rest retrieved from reference TRBV19 and TRBJ1-5, is DGGITQSPKYLFRKEGQNVTLSCEQNLNHDAMYWYRQDPGQGLRLIYYSQIVNDFQKGDIAEGYSVSREKKESFPLTVTSAQKNPTAFYLCASSMSGGDNQPQHFGDGTRLSIL.